This T cell receptor beta chain is from a study of T cell repertoires in cytomegalovirus infection. Background on the study: Both recently identified HLA-C-restricted and well-studied HLA-B-restricted CMV epitopes were used in the study. Indications of both CMV infection and matching HLA type were provided by public TCR beta signatures. Study-level points and caveats: HLA-C-restricted CMV-specific TCR beta clonotypes were dominant in the ex vivo response.

With V trimmed by 1 base and J by 4 bases, 5 bases remained unmatched. The CDR3 covers 15 residues. Germline V lookup: CDR1 LNHDA, CDR2 SQIVND (reference sequence). One entry per CDR3 protein, called by TCRdb with MiXCR from the reads. The table lists 310,000 or so distinct CDR3 sequences, about 25% of them singletons. Details on this clonotype: The antigen is unknown.

Source: cultured PBMCs, taken from culture after CMV antigen stimulation. The gene calls are TRBV19 and TRBJ2-5; 8 nucleotides agree with TRBD2. This receptor was identified in a human donor in good health (CMV status not recorded). Some clones in this sample may be carry-over from other donors' samples. The CDR3 nucleotides read TGTGCCAGTAGTATAGCGGGAGGGCGGAGAGAGACCCAGTACTTC. This gives the protein CASSIAGGRRETQYF.